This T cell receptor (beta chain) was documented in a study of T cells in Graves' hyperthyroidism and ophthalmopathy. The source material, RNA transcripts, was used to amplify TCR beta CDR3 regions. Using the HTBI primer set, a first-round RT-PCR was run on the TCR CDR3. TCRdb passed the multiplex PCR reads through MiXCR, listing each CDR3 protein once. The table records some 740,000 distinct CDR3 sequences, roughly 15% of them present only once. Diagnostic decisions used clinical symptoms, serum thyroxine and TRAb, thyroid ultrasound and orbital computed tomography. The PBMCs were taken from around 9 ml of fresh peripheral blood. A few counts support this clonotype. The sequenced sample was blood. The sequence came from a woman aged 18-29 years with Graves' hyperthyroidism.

The DNA for the CDR3 is TGTGCCAGTAGTGCGGACAGGGACCAGGGGAGTCAGCCCCAGCATTTT. It is translated as CASSADRDQGSQPQHF. V gene TRBV19 combines with J gene TRBJ1-5; 8 bases map to TRBD1. Germline V lookup: CDR1 LNHDA, CDR2 SQIVND (reference sequence). The CDR3 is 16 residues long. V trimming: 5 bases; J trimming: 6 bases; junction bases outside the gene matches: 12.